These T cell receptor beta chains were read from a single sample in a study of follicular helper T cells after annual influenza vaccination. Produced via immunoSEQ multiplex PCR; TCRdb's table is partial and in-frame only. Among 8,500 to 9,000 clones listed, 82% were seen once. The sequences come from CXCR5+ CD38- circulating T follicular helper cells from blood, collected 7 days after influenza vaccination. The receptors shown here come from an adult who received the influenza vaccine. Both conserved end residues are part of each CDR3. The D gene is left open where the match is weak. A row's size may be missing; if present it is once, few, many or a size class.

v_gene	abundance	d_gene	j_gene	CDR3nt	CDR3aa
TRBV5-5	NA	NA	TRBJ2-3	TGTGCCAGCAGCTTTCTGGGGGGCACAGATACGCAGTATTTT	CASSFLGGTDTQYF
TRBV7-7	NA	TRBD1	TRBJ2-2	TGTGCCAGCAGCCCGCTTAAAGGGACAGGGGCAATCGGGGAGCTGTTTTTT	CASSPLKGTGAIGELFF
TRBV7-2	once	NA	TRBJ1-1	TGTGCCAGCAGCTCCCAGGGTTGGCACACTGAAGCTTTCTTT	CASSSQGWHTEAFF
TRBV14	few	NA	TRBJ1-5	TGTGCCAGCAGCCAAGATCGAGGGCAGCCCCAGCATTTT	CASSQDRGQPQHF
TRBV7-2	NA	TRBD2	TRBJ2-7	TGTGCCAGCAGCAAACTAGCGGGGGGGCCTGACGAGCAGTACTTC	CASSKLAGGPDEQYF
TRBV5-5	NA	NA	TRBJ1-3	TGTGCCAGCAGCGTACAGGGTAGTCCGCGAAACACCATATATTTT	CASSVQGSPRNTIYF
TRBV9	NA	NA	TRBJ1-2	TGTGCCAGCAGTCGTAAATTCTCAGGAGACTATGGCTACACCTTC	CASSRKFSGDYGYTF
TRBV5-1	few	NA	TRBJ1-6	TGCGCCAGCAGCTTGGGGTTAGACAAAAGTAATTCACCCCTCCACTTT	CASSLGLDKSNSPLHF
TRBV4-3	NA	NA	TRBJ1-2	TGCGCCAGCAGCCAAGGTCCCTGGGGGGCGGTGAACTATGGCTACACCTTC	CASSQGPWGAVNYGYTF
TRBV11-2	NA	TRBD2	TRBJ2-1	TGTGCCAGCAGTAGACAAGCGGGGGGGTCTTACAATGAGCAGTTCTTC	CASSRQAGGSYNEQFF
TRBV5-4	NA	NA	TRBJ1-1	TGTGCCAGCAGCTTGATGGGGCGTATGAACACTGAAGCTTTCTTT	CASSLMGRMNTEAFF
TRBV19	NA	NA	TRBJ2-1	TGTGCCAGTAGTTCAAACCCCGTCTACAATGAGCAGTTCTTC	CASSSNPVYNEQFF
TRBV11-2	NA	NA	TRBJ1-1	TGTGCCAGCAGCTTGAGGGACACTGAAGCTTTCTTT	CASSLRDTEAFF
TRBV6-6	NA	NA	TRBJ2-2	TGTGCCAGCATCTACAGGGCCCAAAACGCCGGGGAGCTGTTTTTT	CASIYRAQNAGELFF
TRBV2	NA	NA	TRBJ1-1	TGTGCCAGCAGGTTTGAGGGCAACACTGAAGCTTTCTTT	CASRFEGNTEAFF
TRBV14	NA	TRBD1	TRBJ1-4	TGTGCCAGCAGCCAAGATTGGGGCCCAGGGGGAAAACTGTTTTTT	CASSQDWGPGGKLFF
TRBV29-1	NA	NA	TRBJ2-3	TGCGGGGGGGGCGGGAGCACAGATACGCAGTATTTT	CGGGGSTDTQYF